One and the same sample provided the 9 T cell receptor beta chains below, sequenced in a study of early T cells in non-severe SARS-CoV-2 infection. TCRdb redid the calling of the 5' RACE reads with MiXCR, one entry per CDR3 protein. This sample carries 57,000 or so distinct CDR3 sequences, roughly 12% of them seen once, and the ten largest clones take approximately 4.8%. The sequencing sample was made of whole blood. These receptors all stem from an adult who was a healthcare worker with PCR-confirmed SARS-CoV-2 infection or an uninfected control (not recorded which).

This clonotype was counted between two and nine times. The V call is TRBV28, the J call TRBJ2-1; D call uncertain. Per the germline V gene, CDR1 is MDHEN and CDR2 is SYDVKM. CDR3 length: 13 residues. The V and J ends lost 3 bases and 4 bases respectively, with 7 bases between them. DNA of the CDR3: TGTGCCAGCAGTTTCGGGCAGTACAATGAGCAGTTCTTC. This translates into CASSFGQYNEQFF.

This chain links TRBV20-1 with TRBJ2-2; perhaps TRBD2 as D (5 bases). The CDR3 is 16 residues long. V was pared by 0 bases and J by 5 bases, with 16 bases between. Looked up from germline, CDR1 is DFQATT and CDR2 is SNEGSKA (reference sequence). The CDR3 DNA reads TGCAGTGCTAGAGAACCAACCTCTAGCTGGACCGGGGAGCTGTTTTTT. Encoded protein: CSAREPTSSWTGELFF.

This clonotype was picked up a small number of times. The chain uses TRBV28 and TRBJ2-1, with TRBD2 identical over 9 bases. This CDR3 is 14 amino acids long. The J segment lost 8 bases and the V segment lost 6 bases, leaving 8 bases of the junction unmatched. Germline V gene data show CDR1 as MDHEN and CDR2 as SYDVKM. As DNA, the CDR3 is TGTGCCAGCAGGACGGGCGGGAGGGCATATGAGCAGTTCTTC. Its translation: CASRTGGRAYEQFF. Combining the CDR3 with reference TRBV28 and TRBJ2-1 gives the whole variable domain DVKVTQSSRYLVKRTGEKVFLECVQDMDHENMFWYRQDPGLGLRLIYFSYDVKMKEKGDIPEGYSVSREKKERFSLILESASTNQTSMYLCASRTGGRAYEQFFGPGTRLTVL.

The chain links TRBV7-3 to TRBJ2-1; perhaps TRBD2 as D (6 bases). Germline-derived CDR1 and CDR2 are SGHTA and FQGTGA. V gave up 4 bases and J gave up 7 bases, with 11 bases separating them. CDR3 length: 13 residues. The CDR3 protein is CASSSRRENEQFF. In nucleotides, the CDR3 is TGTGCCAGCAGCTCCCGGAGGGAGAATGAGCAGTTCTTC.

In this sample, this clonotype turned up a few times. V is TRBV5-4 and J is TRBJ2-7; 7 nucleotides line up with TRBD1. The germline V gene has CDR1 SGHNT and CDR2 YYREEE (reference sequence). Losses at the gene ends were 1 base for V and 7 bases for J; bases not matched to a gene: 11. CDR3 length: 15 residues. Here the CDR3 DNA reads TGTGCCAGCAGCTTGAGGGACAGTCTCGAGAGGGAGCAGTACTTC. Protein sequence: CASSLRDSLEREQYF.

The chain employs TRBV28 and TRBJ1-1, with a possible D match to TRBD1 (6 bases). This CDR3 is built from 14 residues. Per germline, CDR1 MDHEN and CDR2 SYDVKM. V was trimmed by 6 bases and J by 2 bases, leaving 13 bases between them. CDR3 residues: CASSWGTTNTEAFF. The CDR3 DNA is TGTGCCAGCAGCTGGGGGACAACTAACACTGAAGCTTTCTTT. Together with reference TRBV28 and TRBJ1-1, the CDR3 gives the full variable domain: DVKVTQSSRYLVKRTGEKVFLECVQDMDHENMFWYRQDPGLGLRLIYFSYDVKMKEKGDIPEGYSVSREKKERFSLILESASTNQTSMYLCASSWGTTNTEAFFGQGTRLTVV.

J is TRBJ2-2 and V is TRBV29-1; maybe TRBD1 (5 bases). Germline CDR1 reads SQVTM; CDR2 reads ANQGSEA. V shed 7 bases and J shed 6 bases, with 9 bases lying between them. The CDR3 covers 11 residues. CDR3 sequence (DNA): TGCAGCGCCCACAGGTCCGGGGAGCTGTTTTTT. This encodes CSAHRSGELFF.

This clonotype was recorded many times. The chain has TRBV5-1 and TRBJ1-1; D is perhaps TRBD1 (5 bases). The ends were cut back, 1 base at V and 6 bases at J, with 10 bases in the middle. Germline V lookup: CDR1 SGHRS, CDR2 YFSETQ. The CDR3 totals 13 residues. The CDR3, as DNA: TGCGCCAGCAGCTTGCAGGGAGTTGCTGAAGCTTTCTTT. It yields the protein CASSLQGVAEAFF.

There are a few counts of this clonotype. This chain uses TRBV18 with TRBJ2-7; no clear D. CDR1 KGHSH and CDR2 LQKENI come from the germline V gene. This CDR3 is built from 14 residues. V lost 4 bases and J lost 7, with 17 bases in between. CDR3 in amino acids: CASSQQDPNGEQYF. The CDR3 DNA sequence: TGTGCCAGCTCACAGCAAGATCCAAATGGGGAGCAGTACTTC.